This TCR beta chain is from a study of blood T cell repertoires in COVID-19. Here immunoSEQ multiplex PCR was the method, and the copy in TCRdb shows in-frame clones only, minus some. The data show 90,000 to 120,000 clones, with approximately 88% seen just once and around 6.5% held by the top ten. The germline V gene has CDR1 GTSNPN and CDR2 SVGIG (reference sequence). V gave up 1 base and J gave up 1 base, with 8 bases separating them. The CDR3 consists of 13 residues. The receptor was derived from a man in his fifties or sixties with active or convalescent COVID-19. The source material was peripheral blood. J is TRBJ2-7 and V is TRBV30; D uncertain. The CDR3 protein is CAWSEQPSYEQYF. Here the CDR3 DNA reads TGTGCCTGGAGTGAACAGCCTTCCTACGAGCAGTACTTC.